This T cell receptor beta chain is from a study of early T cells in non-severe SARS-CoV-2 infection. Whole-study context: Bulk RNA taken from unsorted whole blood was sequenced, leaving chains unpaired.

Tagging with unique molecular identifiers was applied to individual cDNA molecules. TCRdb re-called the 5' RACE reads with MiXCR, one entry per CDR3 protein. The sample consists of fewer than 75,000 distinct CDR3 sequences, around 20% of them appearing once. V was clipped by 3 bases and J by 4 bases, with 12 bases between them. The CDR3 has 14 amino acids. Germline CDR1 KGHSH, CDR2 LQKENI. Notes on this clonotype: Its specificity is not known.

The study, taken as a whole, reports: VDJdb-based matching was biased toward anti-spike CD8 responses and missed private and CD4 specificities.

This clonotype originated in an adult who was a healthcare worker with PCR-confirmed SARS-CoV-2 infection or an uninfected control (not recorded which). The chain combines TRBV18 with TRBJ2-5; D gene uncertain. Source: whole blood, taken at baseline. The CDR3 coding sequence is TGTGCCAGCTCACCCGGGCGAGGCTCAGAGACCCAGTACTTC. Translation gives CASSPGRGSETQYF.